This TCR beta chain was sequenced in a study of T cell repertoires and Cas9 in healthy adults. Overall study context: CD4 and CD8 compartments: SpCas9-reactive T cells profiled for potency, cytotoxicity, lineage.

Sequencing was performed with immunoSEQ multiplex PCR; in TCRdb, only in-frame clones are kept and a portion is missing. The sample yields some 21,000 clones, roughly 90% seen once. CDR3 size: 16 residues. Trimming stripped 4 bases from V and 0 bases from J, with 14 bases between. Germline values: CDR1 MNHNS, CDR2 SASEGT. This TCR came from a human donor in good health. The chain links TRBV6-1 to TRBJ2-3, with no clear D. Sequenced material: CD4+ effector T cells (CD127+, CD25-, CD137-, CD154-) from PBMCs; culture status not recorded. CDR3 protein: CASSVGVTASTDTQYF. The CDR3 coding sequence is TGTGCCAGCAGTGTTGGCGTCACAGCCAGCACAGATACGCAGTATTTT.